A selection of T cell receptor beta chains follows, all from one sample in a study of beta chain features in type 1 diabetes. The data were produced by immunoSEQ multiplex PCR, yet TCRdb's version contains in-frame clones alone and is incomplete. The sample shows fewer than 200,000 clones, around 13% of them seen only once. Sequences were obtained from central memory CD4+ T cells from blood. The receptors were sampled from a woman under 30 in good health. The CDR3 runs from the conserved cysteine through the conserved F or W. The D gene is left open where the match is weak. Not all rows give a size; the values are once, few, many and, for expanded clones, a class.

TRBV4-3	TRBJ2-7	few	TRBD1	CASSHLRPDRAPEQYF	TGCGCCAGCAGCCATTTGCGGCCGGACAGGGCCCCCGAGCAGTACTTC
TRBV11-2	TRBJ1-1	few	-	CASSTPGKAEAFF	TGTGCCAGCAGTACGCCAGGGAAAGCTGAAGCTTTCTTT
TRBV15	TRBJ2-7	-	TRBD1	CATSREGGQAGEQYF	TGTGCCACCAGCAGAGAGGGGGGACAGGCTGGCGAGCAGTACTTC
TRBV5-4	TRBJ2-7	-	TRBD1	CASRERQGNHEQYF	TGTGCCAGCAGAGAGAGACAGGGAAACCACGAGCAGTACTTC
TRBV14	TRBJ2-3	few	-	CASSLKGSHDTQYF	TGTGCCAGCAGCCTAAAGGGGTCACACGATACGCAGTATTTT
TRBV9	TRBJ2-7	-	TRBD2	CASSVASGSTYEQYF	TGTGCCAGCAGCGTAGCTAGCGGGAGTACCTACGAGCAGTACTTC
TRBV18	TRBJ1-2	once	TRBD1	CASSPDRVDGYTF	TGTGCCAGCTCACCTGACAGGGTCGATGGCTACACCTTC
TRBV28	TRBJ2-1	-	TRBD1	CASEQPGTAGEQFF	TGTGCCAGCGAACAACCAGGGACAGCTGGGGAGCAGTTCTTC
TRBV7-2	TRBJ1-3	-	TRBD1	CASSPQPPTGGSGNTIYF	TGTGCCAGCAGCCCACAACCTCCGACAGGGGGCTCTGGAAACACCATATATTTT
TRBV23-1	TRBJ2-1	-	TRBD1	CGRDRGDEQFF	TGCGGCCGGGACAGGGGCGATGAGCAGTTCTTC
TRBV6-5	TRBJ2-1	few	TRBD1	CASSYGTGFNEQFF	TGTGCCAGCAGTTACGGGACAGGCTTCAATGAGCAGTTCTTC
TRBV5-1	TRBJ2-1	few	-	CASSLGQGRDNEQFF	TGCGCCAGCAGCTTAGGGCAGGGTAGGGACAATGAGCAGTTCTTC
TRBV29-1	TRBJ1-4	-	-	CSVRGGYEKLFF	TGCAGCGTTCGCGGGGGCTATGAAAAACTGTTTTTT
TRBV5-1	TRBJ2-5	many	-	CASSPGTPQETQYF	TGCGCCAGCAGCCCCGGGACTCCCCAAGAGACCCAGTACTTC
TRBV7-3	TRBJ2-5	few	TRBD1	CASSLSWTGGAMETQYF	TGTGCCAGCAGCTTAAGCTGGACAGGCGGAGCGATGGAGACCCAGTACTTC
TRBV4-2	TRBJ2-7	-	TRBD1	CASSRDRVEQYF	TGTGCCAGCAGCCGGGACAGGGTCGAGCAGTACTTC
TRBV18	TRBJ2-7	few	TRBD2	CASSPGTSGTYEQYF	TGTGCCAGCTCACCAGGTACTAGCGGGACCTACGAGCAGTACTTC
TRBV27	TRBJ1-1	few	-	CASSSYQGGTEAFF	TGTGCCAGCAGCTCATATCAGGGTGGCACTGAAGCTTTCTTT
TRBV19	TRBJ1-1	few	-	CASSIARARGTEAFF	TGTGCCAGTAGTATAGCCAGGGCAAGGGGGACTGAAGCTTTCTTT
TRBV28	TRBJ2-5	few	TRBD2	CASSWDYQETQYF	TGTGCCAGCAGCTGGGACTATCAAGAGACCCAGTACTTC
TRBV7-2	TRBJ1-4	-	TRBD1	CASSLGDRALQERLFF	TGTGCCAGCAGCTTAGGGGACAGGGCCCTCCAGGAGCGACTGTTTTTT
TRBV18	TRBJ2-5	few	-	CASSPYRQETQYF	TGTGCCAGCTCACCATACAGACAAGAGACCCAGTACTTC
TRBV6-5	TRBJ1-5	-	TRBD1	CASSRGQANQPQHF	TGTGCCAGCAGTAGGGGACAGGCAAATCAGCCCCAGCATTTT
TRBV11-2	TRBJ2-7	-	-	CASSSVRGEQYF	TGTGCCAGCAGCTCGGTACGGGGAGAGCAGTACTTC
TRBV27	TRBJ1-2	-	-	CASSLGGINYGYTF	TGTGCCAGCAGTTTGGGAGGGATTAACTATGGCTACACCTTC
TRBV29-1	TRBJ2-1	few	TRBD2	CSVGRLAVHNEQFF	TGCAGCGTTGGTCGTCTAGCGGTACACAATGAGCAGTTCTTC
TRBV9	TRBJ2-7	-	TRBD2	CASSVMRSGRFPYEQYF	TGTGCCAGCAGCGTAATGCGGAGCGGGAGGTTCCCCTACGAGCAGTACTTC
TRBV29-1	TRBJ2-6	many	-	CSVEDSAGANVLTF	TGCAGCGTTGAAGACTCTGCTGGGGCCAACGTCCTGACTTTC
TRBV6-5	TRBJ2-1	-	-	CASRLALKNEQFF	TGTGCCAGCAGGCTCGCACTGAAAAATGAGCAGTTCTTC
TRBV7-3	TRBJ2-7	-	-	CASGFGQFYEQYF	TGTGCCAGCGGCTTCGGACAGTTCTACGAGCAGTACTTC
TRBV25-1	TRBJ2-1	few	-	CASSELGRRTRPNEQFF	TGTGCCAGCAGTGAATTAGGGAGACGAACCCGACCCAATGAGCAGTTCTTC
TRBV27	TRBJ1-5	-	TRBD1	CASRRTGGDAQHF	TGTGCCAGCAGACGGACAGGGGGGGACGCCCAGCATTTT
TRBV5-4	TRBJ2-3	few	TRBD2	CAYLGASGSTDTQYF	TGTGCCTACTTGGGAGCTAGCGGGAGCACAGATACGCAGTATTTT
TRBV5-1	TRBJ2-1	-	-	CASRVRYNEQFF	TGCGCCAGCAGGGTACGGTACAATGAGCAGTTCTTC
TRBV27	TRBJ2-7	few	-	CASSLDKSYEQYF	TGTGCCAGCAGTTTGGACAAATCCTACGAGCAGTACTTC
TRBV11-2	TRBJ2-3	-	TRBD2	CASSFLSTSGTDTQYF	TGTGCCAGCAGCTTCCTATCGACTAGCGGCACAGATACGCAGTATTTT
TRBV9	TRBJ2-7	few	TRBD2	CASTHSGGSYEQYF	TGTGCCAGCACCCATAGCGGGGGCTCCTACGAGCAGTACTTC